Following are 23 T cell receptor beta chains from one sample sequenced in a study of control samples from healthy donors and cancer patients. TCRdb's copy holds only in-frame clones and misses some; the assay was immunoSEQ multiplex PCR. The data contain approximately 120,000 clones, about 89% of them singletons. Source material: blood. The receptor set was obtained from a woman in her fifties or sixties in good health.

The J gene is TRBJ2-1, the V gene TRBV9; 11 nucleotides agree with TRBD1. The germline gives CDR1 SGDLS, CDR2 YYNGEE. After removal of 0 bases from V and 4 bases from J, the junction contained 3 bases not matched to a gene. CDR3 length equals 16 residues. The CDR3 region has the DNA TGTGCCAGCAGCGTAGTAGGACAGGGGGCTTACAATGAGCAGTTCTTC. Protein sequence: CASSVVGQGAYNEQFF. Variable domain in full (rest from reference TRBV9 and TRBJ2-1): DSGVTQTPKHLITATGQRVTLRCSPRSGDLSVYWYQQSLDQGLQFLIQYYNGEERAKGNILERFSAQQFPDLHSELNLSSLELGDSALYFCASSVVGQGAYNEQFFGPGTRLTVL.

This chain uses TRBV29-1 with TRBJ1-2; the match to TRBD1 covers 10 bases. CDR3 length: 13 residues. J was trimmed by 8 bases and V by 4 bases; bases with no gene match: 7. CDR1 and CDR2 from the germline V gene are SQVTM and ANQGSEA. CDR3 in amino acids: CSVGDRGGWGYTF. CDR3 nucleotide sequence: TGCAGCGTTGGGGACAGGGGAGGTTGGGGCTACACCTTC.

This chain joins TRBV19 and TRBJ2-2, with TRBD1 as a possible D gene (5 bases). This CDR3 comprises 16 residues. Germline CDR1 and CDR2: LNHDA and SQIVND (reference sequence). V was trimmed by 6 bases and J by 1 base, leaving 15 bases between them. CDR3 residues: CASRRTLRGNTGELFF. For the CDR3, the DNA is TGTGCCAGTAGACGCACCCTAAGGGGGAACACCGGGGAGCTGTTTTTT.

The chain is built from TRBV7-3 and TRBJ2-3, with D possibly matching TRBD1 (6 bases). In germline, CDR1 is SGHTA, CDR2 FQGTGA. The CDR3 runs 11 residues. The V end was cut by 7 bases, the J end by 6 bases, with 8 bases between. The CDR3 sequence is CASTDRDTQYF. The CDR3 region has the DNA TGTGCCAGCACCGACAGGGATACGCAGTATTTT.

This clone turned up a few times. The chain carries TRBV18 and TRBJ1-2; perhaps TRBD1 as D (6 bases). This CDR3 has 16 residues. CDR1 is KGHSH, CDR2 LQKENI, per germline. V was trimmed by 0 bases and J by 4 bases, leaving 15 bases between them. The chain's CDR3 is CASSPPRQGPLYGYTF. The CDR3 DNA reads as TGTGCCAGCTCACCACCGCGGCAGGGGCCACTCTATGGCTACACCTTC.

The chain recombines TRBV16 with TRBJ2-5, with 9 bases matching TRBD1. Germline trimming cut 8 bases from V and 2 bases from J; bases unmatched to any gene: 12. Looked up from germline, CDR1 is KGHSY and CDR2 is FQNENV. The CDR3 spans 16 residues. The CDR3 reads CASSPVDRGTQETQYF. CDR3 DNA sequence: TGTGCCAGCTCCCCCGTGGACAGGGGAACACAAGAGACCCAGTACTTC.

V and J are TRBV11-2 and TRBJ2-5; 10 bases line up with TRBD2. The CDR3 is 15 residues long. In germline, CDR1 is SGHAT, CDR2 FQNNGV. V shed 6 bases and J 1 base; nucleotides not matched to a gene: 5. DNA for the CDR3: TGTGCCAGCAGTTCCGGGACTAGCGCCCAAGAGACCCAGTACTTC. Its translation is CASSSGTSAQETQYF.

This rearrangement joins TRBV19 to TRBJ2-6, with TRBD1 matching over 11 bases. Germline V gives CDR1 LNHDA, CDR2 SQIVND (reference sequence). Trimming at V came to 5 bases and at J to 1 base, leaving 7 bases not matched to a gene. The CDR3 has 18 residues. The CDR3 coding sequence is TGTGCCAGTAGTCGAAGCGGGGACAGGGGGTCTGGGGCCAACGTCCTGACTTTC. Residues: CASSRSGDRGSGANVLTF.

V and J are TRBV24-1 and TRBJ2-1; 10 nucleotides line up with TRBD2. V was clipped by 7 bases and J by 5 bases; unmatched bases: 1. CDR3 length equals 13 residues. Germline V gene sequence: CDR1 KGHDR, CDR2 SFDVKD. The CDR3 spells CATRLAGNNEQFF. CDR3 nucleotide sequence: TGTGCCACCAGACTAGCGGGGAACAATGAGCAGTTCTTC.

The chain couples TRBV7-8 to TRBJ2-7, with TRBD2 matching over 7 bases. In germline, CDR1 is SGHVS, CDR2 FQNEAQ. The CDR3 covers 16 residues. V lost 5 bases and J lost 7; bases outside the gene matches: 17. The CDR3 DNA follows: TGTGCCAGCAGCCCAATAGGTGTACTAGCGACTCGGGAGCAGTACTTC. This translates into CASSPIGVLATREQYF. The entire variable domain, with the rest obtained from reference TRBV7-8 and TRBJ2-7, is as follows: GAGVSQSPRYKVAKRGQDVALRCDPISGHVSLFWYQQALGQGPEFLTYFQNEAQLDKSGLPSDRFFAERPEGSVSTLKIQRTQQEDSAVYLCASSPIGVLATREQYFGPGTRLTVT.

The CDR3 nucleotides are TGTGCCAGCAGCCAGCAGGGGAGGAACGGTGACGAGCAGTACTTC. This sequence encodes CASSQQGRNGDEQYF. The rearrangement links TRBV7-6 to TRBJ2-7; the D call may be TRBD1 or TRBD2 (6 bases each). This CDR3 spans 15 amino acids. The V end was cut by 5 bases, the J end by 5 bases, with 19 bases between. The germline V gene encodes CDR1 SGHVS and CDR2 FNYEAQ.

The chain carries TRBV6-2 or TRBV6-3 and TRBJ1-2, with a tentative D call TRBD1 (5 bases). Deletions cut 2 bases from V and 8 bases from J, with 12 bases between. Germline V gene sequence: CDR1 MNHEY, CDR2 SVGEGT. The CDR3 has 13 residues. CDR3 nucleotide sequence: TGTGCCAGCAGTTACGAGGGGCGAGGAGGCTACACCTTC. It yields the protein CASSYEGRGGYTF.

This clone appeared a single time. The chain uses TRBV7-3 and TRBJ2-1; 7 bases fit TRBD1. The CDR3 contains 16 residues. CDR1 and CDR2 from the germline V gene are SGHTA and FQGTGA. Trimming at V came to 1 base and at J to 4 bases, leaving 7 bases not matched to a gene. CDR3 loop: CASSLSVGTAYNEQFF. DNA of the CDR3: TGTGCCAGCAGCTTAAGTGTCGGGACAGCTTACAATGAGCAGTTCTTC.

This clone occurred once. This chain joins TRBV24-1 and TRBJ2-2; D unclear. The V and J ends lost 4 bases and 3 bases respectively, with 5 bases between them. Germline CDR1 and CDR2: KGHDR and SFDVKD. This CDR3 is built from 13 residues. The CDR3 DNA is TGTGCCACCAGTGAACGCGACACCGGGGAGCTGTTTTTT. Its translation is CATSERDTGELFF.

The chain joins TRBV19 to TRBJ2-7; 9 bases match TRBD1. The CDR3 is 14 residues long. The germline V gene encodes CDR1 LNHDA and CDR2 SQIVND (reference sequence). V shed 3 bases and J 6 bases; nucleotides not matched to a gene: 6. This CDR3 is CASSMAGDRAEQYF. In nucleotides, the CDR3 is TGTGCCAGTAGTATGGCGGGGGACAGGGCCGAGCAGTACTTC.

The rearrangement links TRBV7-9 to TRBJ2-1, with D possibly TRBD1 on 6 matching bases. This CDR3 has 12 amino acids. Trimming removed 3 bases from V and 10 bases from J, with 10 bases in between. CDR1 and CDR2 (germline): SEHNR, FQNEAQ (reference sequence). CDR3 nucleotide sequence: TGTGCCAGCAGCTTGGCGACAGGCGAGCAGTTCTTC. The encoded protein is CASSLATGEQFF.

The chain joins TRBV4-3 to TRBJ2-1; D remains unclear. V was trimmed by 1 base and J by 8 bases, leaving 15 bases between them. In germline, CDR1 is LGHNA, CDR2 YSLEER. The CDR3 sequence is 15 residues long. This CDR3 is CASSQVLSVYDEQFF. The CDR3 region has the DNA TGCGCCAGCAGCCAAGTCCTTAGTGTGTATGATGAGCAGTTCTTC.

This chain joins TRBV15 and TRBJ1-6; 8 bases align to TRBD1. The CDR3 loop spans 15 amino acids. V lost 8 bases to trimming and J lost 5 bases; unmatched junction nucleotides: 8. Per germline, CDR1 LNHNV and CDR2 YYDKDF (reference sequence). CDR3 sequence: CATAGGDLNNSPLHF. CDR3 DNA: TGTGCCACCGCAGGGGGCGACCTTAATAATTCACCCCTCCACTTT.

This chain uses TRBV6-5 with TRBJ1-2; TRBD1 matches 7 bases. With 0 bases clipped from V and 2 bases from J, the junction kept 0 bases outside the gene matches. The germline gives CDR1 MNHEY, CDR2 SVGAGI. The CDR3 runs 14 residues. Written as DNA, the CDR3 is TGTGCCAGCAGTTACTCGGGACAGAACTATGGCTACACCTTC. Translated: CASSYSGQNYGYTF.

The V call is TRBV10-3, the J call TRBJ2-7, with 9 bases that match TRBD1. V was clipped by 3 bases and J by 2 bases; unmatched bases: 2. The germline V gene encodes CDR1 ENHRY and CDR2 SYGVKD. CDR3 size: 14 residues. The CDR3 sequence: CAISDRDRAYEQYF. In DNA, the CDR3 is TGTGCCATCAGTGACCGGGACAGGGCCTACGAGCAGTACTTC.

The chain uses TRBV5-6 and TRBJ1-1; D not resolved. Deletions cut 0 bases from V and 0 bases from J, with 3 bases between. Germline CDR1 is SGHDT and CDR2 is YYEEEE. The CDR3 is 13 amino acids. The CDR3 DNA reads TGTGCCAGCAGCTTGGTGCTGAACACTGAAGCTTTCTTT. Amino acids: CASSLVLNTEAFF. Drawing the rest from reference TRBV5-6 and TRBJ1-1, the complete variable domain is DAGVTQSPTHLIKTRGQQVTLRCSPKSGHDTVSWYQQALGQGPQFIFQYYEEEERQRGNFPDRFSGHQFPNYSSELNVNALLLGDSALYLCASSLVLNTEAFFGQGTRLTVV.

The chain couples TRBV30 to TRBJ1-2; TRBD1 is a possible D gene (5 bases). Trimming stripped 1 base from V and 8 bases from J, with 8 bases between. Germline lookup yields CDR1 GTSNPN and CDR2 SVGIG (reference sequence). The length of the CDR3 is 11 residues. The CDR3: CAWSAGAGYTF. CDR3 DNA: TGTGCCTGGAGTGCCGGGGCAGGCTACACCTTC. The full variable domain, completed using reference TRBV30 and TRBJ1-2, is SQTIHQWPATLVQPVGSPLSLECTVEGTSNPNLYWYRQAAGRGLQLLFYSVGIGQISSEVPQNLSASRPQDRQFILSSKKLLLSDSGFYLCAWSAGAGYTFGSGTRLTVV.

The V and J genes are TRBV3-1 (or the pseudogene TRBV3-2) and TRBJ2-5, with 8 bases aligning to TRBD2. With 1 base clipped from V and 4 bases from J, the junction kept 17 bases outside the gene matches. Looked up from germline, CDR1 is LGHDT and CDR2 is YNNKEL (reference sequence). The CDR3 spans 19 residues. The CDR3 loop reads CASSQVPWLAGLWGETQYF. CDR3 nucleotide sequence: TGTGCCAGCAGCCAAGTCCCCTGGCTAGCGGGCCTGTGGGGAGAGACCCAGTACTTC.